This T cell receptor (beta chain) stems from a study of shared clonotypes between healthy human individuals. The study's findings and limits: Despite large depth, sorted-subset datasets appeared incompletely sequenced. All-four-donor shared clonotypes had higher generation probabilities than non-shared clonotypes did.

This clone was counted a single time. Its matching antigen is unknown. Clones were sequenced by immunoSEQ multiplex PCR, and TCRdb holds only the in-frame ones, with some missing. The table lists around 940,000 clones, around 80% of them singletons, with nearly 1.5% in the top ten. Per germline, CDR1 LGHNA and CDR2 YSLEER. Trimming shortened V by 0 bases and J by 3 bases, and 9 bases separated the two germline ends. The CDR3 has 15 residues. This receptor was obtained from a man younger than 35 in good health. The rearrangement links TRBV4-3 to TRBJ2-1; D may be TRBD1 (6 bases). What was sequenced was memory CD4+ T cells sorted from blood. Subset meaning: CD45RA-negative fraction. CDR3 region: CASSQETGYYNEQFF. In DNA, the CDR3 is TGCGCCAGCAGCCAAGAAACAGGGTACTACAATGAGCAGTTCTTC.